This T cell receptor (beta chain) was sequenced for a study of cytomegalovirus exposure and HLA in healthy donors. Regarding the study as a whole: In terms of immune exposure information, only CMV serostatus was available. In a later analysis, an Asian-associated ancestry cluster reportedly showed fewer N-insertions than the roughly 730-donor mean. In a later analysis, DRB1 alleles had the most associated TCRs; HLA-C alleles the fewest.

The CDR3 length is 14 residues. J gave up 5 bases and V 5 bases, and 7 bases lay outside the gene matches. The germline gives CDR1 MNHNS, CDR2 SASEGT. The PCR used 60 Vbeta and 13 Jbeta primers. Original methodology: A later analysis tallied roughly 77 million unique TCR beta chains, about 11 million of them shared. Method: immunoSEQ multiplex PCR; TCRdb's copy keeps in-frame clones and lacks some. V, J and clone size are taken as reported in that table, and D and trimming were inferred from the DNA itself. The table lists more than 110,000 clones, around 82% of them singletons. In the case of this clone: Its antigen is as yet unknown.

The TCR originated in a man between 35 and 55 years old in good health and CMV-seropositive. The rearrangement uses TRBV6-1 and TRBJ2-7; 9 bases are shared with TRBD1. Sequences were obtained from PBMCs. The CDR3 loop is CASSPRDREHEQYF. In DNA, the CDR3 is TGTGCCAGCAGTCCCCGGGACAGGGAACACGAGCAGTACTTC.